This T cell receptor (beta chain) originates from a study of OX40 agonist ivuxolimab in advanced cancers. As for the study in general: The patients' treatment was ivuxolimab, an agonistic anti-OX40 (CD134) antibody. Patients with hepatocellular carcinoma, melanoma, renal cell or head and neck cancer made up the dose-escalation patients. Eligibility rules accepted prior anti-PD-1, anti-PD-L1 or anti-CTLA-4 therapy, and under 45% had some.

Worth noting for this clone: Its antigen remains unidentified.

Study-level findings and limits: Certain nonresponders additionally had low normalized T-cell clonal expansion.

The CDR3 is made up of 17 amino acids. The J segment lost 3 bases and the V segment lost 0 bases, leaving 5 bases of the junction unmatched. The V gene's germline CDR1 is LGHNA and CDR2 YSLEER. Sequenced by immunoSEQ multiplex PCR; TCRdb stores in-frame clones only, minus some. The data hold approximately 70,000 clones, with 90% observed a single time. Material: CD4+ or CD8+ T cells sorted from blood, obtained in a trial of the OX40 agonist ivuxolimab. The chain is built from TRBV4-3 and TRBJ2-3, with 11 bases aligning to TRBD2. The clonotype was recovered from an adult with an advanced solid tumor such as melanoma, head and neck, liver or kidney cancer. CDR3 region: CASSQDQGLAETDTQYF. CDR3 nucleotide sequence: TGCGCCAGCAGCCAAGATCAGGGACTAGCGGAAACAGATACGCAGTATTTT.